The next 6 T cell receptor beta chains were all read from a single sample in a study of T cells in Graves' hyperthyroidism and ophthalmopathy. The TCR beta CDR3 regions underwent amplification using RNA transcripts as the source. First-round RT-PCR of the TCR CDR3 relied on the HTBI primer set. One entry per CDR3 protein, called by TCRdb with MiXCR from the multiplex PCR reads. The sample records 690,000 or so distinct CDR3 sequences, roughly a sixth being singletons. Sequences were obtained from blood. These TCRs come from a woman aged 45-65 years with Graves' hyperthyroidism that later progressed to Graves' ophthalmopathy.

This clonotype was seen at least ten times. The CDR3: CASRTGSSHYEQYF. Here the CDR3 DNA reads TGTGCCAGCAGGACAGGTTCCTCTCACTACGAGCAGTACTTC. The gene calls are TRBV12-3 or TRBV12-4 and TRBJ2-7; possible D gene TRBD1, 6 bases. CDR3 length: 14 residues. V was cut by 6 bases and J by 3 bases, with 15 bases left in between.

This clonotype was counted between two and nine times. The V call is TRBV7-9, the J call TRBJ2-3; D is possibly TRBD2 (5 bases). Between the trimmed V and J ends, which lost 5 bases and 0 bases, there was a span of 12 bases. The CDR3 length is 15 residues. The V gene's germline CDR1 is SEHNR and CDR2 FQNEAQ (reference sequence). The CDR3, as DNA: TGTGCCAGCAGCGTGTTAGGAGGAAGCACAGATACGCAGTATTTT. It is translated as CASSVLGGSTDTQYF.

The rearrangement uses TRBV5-1 and TRBJ2-7; D gene ambiguous. Germline CDR1 SGHRS, CDR2 YFSETQ. V lost 0 bases and J 5 bases, leaving 12 bases between the germline ends. This CDR3 has 14 residues. Written as DNA, the CDR3 is TGCGCCAGCAGCTTGGTGTGGCTACACGACGAGCAGTACTTC. Translating it yields CASSLVWLHDEQYF.

This clonotype has a count of ten or more. V and J are TRBV14 and TRBJ2-3; no firm D call. Trimming took 2 bases from V and 3 from J, leaving 3 bases between them. Germline V CDR1 and CDR2: SGHDN, FVKESK. This CDR3 is 12 amino acids long. CDR3 region: CASSQQTDTQYF. CDR3 coding DNA: TGTGCCAGCAGCCAACAAACAGATACGCAGTATTTT.

This rearrangement joins TRBV14 to TRBJ2-6, with D uncertain. Between the trimmed V and J ends, which lost 4 bases and 5 bases, there was a span of 6 bases. The CDR3 contains 13 residues. Per the germline V gene, CDR1 is SGHDN and CDR2 is FVKESK. The CDR3: CASSLGWANVLTF. Here the CDR3 DNA reads TGTGCCAGCAGCCTCGGCTGGGCCAACGTCCTGACTTTC.

The J gene is TRBJ1-5, the V gene TRBV19; a possible D gene is TRBD1 (5 bases). The length of the CDR3 is 15 residues. Per the germline V gene, CDR1 is LNHDA and CDR2 is SQIVND (reference sequence). V lost 8 bases, J lost 2 bases, and 16 bases lay in between. In nucleotides, the CDR3 is TGTGCCAGTTCCGGGGCAGACCGACGCAATCAGCCCCAGCATTTT. This gives the protein CASSGADRRNQPQHF.